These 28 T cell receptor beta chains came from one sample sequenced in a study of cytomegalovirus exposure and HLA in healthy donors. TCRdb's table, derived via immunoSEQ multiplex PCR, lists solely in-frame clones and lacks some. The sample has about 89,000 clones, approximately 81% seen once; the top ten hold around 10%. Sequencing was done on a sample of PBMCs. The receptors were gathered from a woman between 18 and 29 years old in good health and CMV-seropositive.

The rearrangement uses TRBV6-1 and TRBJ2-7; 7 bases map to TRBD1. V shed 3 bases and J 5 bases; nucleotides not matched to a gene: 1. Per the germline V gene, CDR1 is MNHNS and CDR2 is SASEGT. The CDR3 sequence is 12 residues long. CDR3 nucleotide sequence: TGTGCCAGCAGTGATCAGGGGGACGAGCAGTACTTC. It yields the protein CASSDQGDEQYF.

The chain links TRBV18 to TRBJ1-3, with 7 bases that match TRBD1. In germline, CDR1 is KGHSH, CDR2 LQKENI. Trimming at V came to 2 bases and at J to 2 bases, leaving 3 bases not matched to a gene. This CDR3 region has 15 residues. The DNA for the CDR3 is TGTGCCAGCTCACCAGGCGGACAGGCTGGAAACACCATATATTTT. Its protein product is CASSPGGQAGNTIYF. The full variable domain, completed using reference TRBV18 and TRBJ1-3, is NAGVMQNPRHLVRRRGQEARLRCSPMKGHSHVYWYRQLPEEGLKFMVYLQKENIIDESGMPKERFSAEFPKEGPSILRIQQVVRGDSAAYFCASSPGGQAGNTIYFGEGSWLTVV.

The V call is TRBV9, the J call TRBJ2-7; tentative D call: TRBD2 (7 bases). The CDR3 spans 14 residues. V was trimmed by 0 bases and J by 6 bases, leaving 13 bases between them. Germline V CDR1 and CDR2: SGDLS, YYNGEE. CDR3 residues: CASSVGKGGFEQYF. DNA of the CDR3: TGTGCCAGCAGCGTAGGGAAGGGGGGGTTCGAGCAGTACTTC.

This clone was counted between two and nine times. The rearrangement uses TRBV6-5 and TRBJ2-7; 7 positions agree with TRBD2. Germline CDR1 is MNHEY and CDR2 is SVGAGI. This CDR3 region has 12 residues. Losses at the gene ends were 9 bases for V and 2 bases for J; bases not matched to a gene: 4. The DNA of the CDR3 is TGTGCCAGTCGCGGGGGAACCTACGAGCAGTACTTC. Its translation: CASRGGTYEQYF.

The CDR3, as DNA: TGTGCCAGTAGTATCGTGAGAGGGGGGGGTAGCAATCAGCCCCAGCATTTT. Translating gives CASSIVRGGGSNQPQHF. This chain links TRBV19 with TRBJ1-5, with TRBD1 as a possible D gene (6 bases). The V gene's germline CDR1 is LNHDA and CDR2 SQIVND (reference sequence). V was trimmed by 3 bases and J by 0 bases, leaving 15 bases between them. This CDR3 has 17 amino acids.

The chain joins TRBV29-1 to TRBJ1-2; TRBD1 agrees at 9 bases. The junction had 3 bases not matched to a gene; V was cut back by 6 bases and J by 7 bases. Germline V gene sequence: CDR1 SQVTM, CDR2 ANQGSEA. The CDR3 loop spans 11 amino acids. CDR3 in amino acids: CSVKDRGGYTF. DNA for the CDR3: TGCAGCGTCAAGGACAGGGGTGGCTACACCTTC.

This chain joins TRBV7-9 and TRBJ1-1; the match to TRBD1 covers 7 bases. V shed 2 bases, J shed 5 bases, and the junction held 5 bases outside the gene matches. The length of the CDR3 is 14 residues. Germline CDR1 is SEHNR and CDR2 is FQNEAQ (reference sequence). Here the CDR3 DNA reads TGTGCCAGCAGCTTACGTACAGGGGAAACTGAAGCTTTCTTT. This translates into CASSLRTGETEAFF.

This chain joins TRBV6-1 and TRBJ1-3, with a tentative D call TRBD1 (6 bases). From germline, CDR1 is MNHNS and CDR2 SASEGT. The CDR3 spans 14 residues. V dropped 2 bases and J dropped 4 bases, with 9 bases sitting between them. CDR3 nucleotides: TGTGCCAGCAGTGAACCAGGGGACGGAAACACCATATATTTT. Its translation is CASSEPGDGNTIYF.

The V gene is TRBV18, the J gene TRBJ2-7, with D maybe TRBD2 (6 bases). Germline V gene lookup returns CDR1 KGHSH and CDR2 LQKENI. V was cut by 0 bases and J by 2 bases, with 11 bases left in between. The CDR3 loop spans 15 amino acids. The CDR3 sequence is CASSPPEGSPYEQYF. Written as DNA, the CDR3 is TGTGCCAGCTCACCACCGGAGGGCTCCCCCTACGAGCAGTACTTC.

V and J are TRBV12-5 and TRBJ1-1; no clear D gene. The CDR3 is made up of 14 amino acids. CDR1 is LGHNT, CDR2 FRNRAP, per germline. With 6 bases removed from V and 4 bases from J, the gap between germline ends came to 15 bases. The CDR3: CASGPGYRSTEAFF. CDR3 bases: TGTGCTAGTGGCCCCGGATACCGGAGCACTGAAGCTTTCTTT.

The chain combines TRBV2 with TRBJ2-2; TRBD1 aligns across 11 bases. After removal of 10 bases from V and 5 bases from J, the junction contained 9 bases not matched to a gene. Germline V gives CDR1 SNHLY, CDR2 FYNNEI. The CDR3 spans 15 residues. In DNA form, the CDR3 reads TGTGCCATCGGCTCGGACAGGGGGCGTACCGGGGAGCTGTTTTTT. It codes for CAIGSDRGRTGELFF.

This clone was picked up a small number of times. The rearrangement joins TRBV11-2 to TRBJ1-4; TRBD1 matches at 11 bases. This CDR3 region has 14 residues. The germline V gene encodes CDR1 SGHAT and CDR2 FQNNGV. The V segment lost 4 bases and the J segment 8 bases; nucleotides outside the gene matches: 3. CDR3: CASSSDRGREKLFF. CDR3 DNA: TGTGCCAGCAGCTCGGACAGGGGGCGCGAAAAACTGTTTTTT.

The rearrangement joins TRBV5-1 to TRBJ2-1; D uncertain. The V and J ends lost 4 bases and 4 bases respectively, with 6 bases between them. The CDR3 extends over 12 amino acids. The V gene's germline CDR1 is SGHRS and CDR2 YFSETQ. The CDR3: CASSIEYNEQFF. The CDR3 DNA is TGCGCCAGCAGCATTGAGTACAATGAGCAGTTCTTC.

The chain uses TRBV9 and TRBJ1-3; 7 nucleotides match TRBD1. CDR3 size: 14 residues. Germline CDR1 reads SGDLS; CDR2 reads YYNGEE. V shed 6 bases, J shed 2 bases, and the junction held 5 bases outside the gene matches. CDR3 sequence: CASTGGGTGNTIYF. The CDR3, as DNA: TGTGCCAGCACTGGAGGGGGCACTGGAAACACCATATATTTT.

The CDR3 sequence is CASSTVRDRGAGANVLTF. CDR3 in DNA: TGTGCCAGCAGTACGGTCCGGGACAGGGGGGCTGGGGCCAACGTCCTGACTTTC. This chain uses TRBV21-1 with TRBJ2-6; the tabulated D call, TRBD1, remains unverified against the DNA. TRBV21-1 is assigned pseudogene status. This CDR3 comprises 18 residues.

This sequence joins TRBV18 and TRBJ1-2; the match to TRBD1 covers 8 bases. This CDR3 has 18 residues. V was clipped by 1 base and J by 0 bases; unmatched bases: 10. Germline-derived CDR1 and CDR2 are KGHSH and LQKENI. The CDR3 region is CASSPRWQGASANYGYTF. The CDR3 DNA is TGTGCCAGCTCACCACGGTGGCAGGGGGCGTCTGCTAACTATGGCTACACCTTC.

The CDR3 protein is CASSYSGQGADTQYF. The CDR3 DNA is TGTGCCAGCAGTTACTCGGGACAGGGGGCAGATACGCAGTATTTT. V is TRBV6-5 and J is TRBJ2-3; 11 nucleotides line up with TRBD1. V trimming: 0 bases; J trimming: 4 bases; junction bases outside the gene matches: 0. This CDR3 has 15 amino acids. Germline CDR1 reads MNHEY; CDR2 reads SVGAGI.

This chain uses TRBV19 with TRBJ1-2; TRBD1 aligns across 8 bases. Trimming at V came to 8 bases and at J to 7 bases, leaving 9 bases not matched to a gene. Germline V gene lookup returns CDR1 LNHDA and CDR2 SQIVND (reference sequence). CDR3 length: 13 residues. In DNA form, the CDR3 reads TGTGCCAGTCGCTCCGGACAGGGTCTTGGCTACACCTTC. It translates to CASRSGQGLGYTF.

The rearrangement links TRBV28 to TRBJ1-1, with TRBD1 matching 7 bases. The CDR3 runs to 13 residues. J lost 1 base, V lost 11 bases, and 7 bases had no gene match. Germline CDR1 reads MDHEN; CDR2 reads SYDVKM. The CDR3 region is CAGARTGNTEAFF. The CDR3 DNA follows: TGTGCCGGGGCCCGGACAGGGAACACTGAAGCTTTCTTT.

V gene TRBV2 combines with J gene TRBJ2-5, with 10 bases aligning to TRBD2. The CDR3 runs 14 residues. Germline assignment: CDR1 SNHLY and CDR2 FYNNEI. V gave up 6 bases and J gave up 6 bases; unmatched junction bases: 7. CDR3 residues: CASRAGGPGKTQYF. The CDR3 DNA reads TGTGCCAGCAGAGCGGGGGGGCCTGGGAAGACCCAGTACTTC. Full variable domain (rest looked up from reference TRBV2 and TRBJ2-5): EPEVTQTPSHQVTQMGQEVILRCVPISNHLYFYWYRQILGQKVEFLVSFYNNEISEKSEIFDDQFSVERPDGSNFTLKIRSTKLEDSAMYFCASRAGGPGKTQYFGPGTRLLVL.

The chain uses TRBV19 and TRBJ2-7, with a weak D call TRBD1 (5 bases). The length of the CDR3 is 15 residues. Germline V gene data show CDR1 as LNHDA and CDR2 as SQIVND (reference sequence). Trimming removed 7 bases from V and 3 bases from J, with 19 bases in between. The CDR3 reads CASTPSQGTGYEQYF. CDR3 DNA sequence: TGTGCCAGTACCCCCTCCCAGGGAACGGGCTACGAGCAGTACTTC.

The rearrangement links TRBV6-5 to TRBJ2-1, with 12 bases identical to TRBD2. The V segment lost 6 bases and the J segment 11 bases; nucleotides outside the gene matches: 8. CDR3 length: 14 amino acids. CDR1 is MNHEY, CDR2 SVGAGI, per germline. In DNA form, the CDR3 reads TGTGCCAGCAGCCCTAGCGGGGGGGCCTGGAAGCAGTTCTTC. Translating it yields CASSPSGGAWKQFF.

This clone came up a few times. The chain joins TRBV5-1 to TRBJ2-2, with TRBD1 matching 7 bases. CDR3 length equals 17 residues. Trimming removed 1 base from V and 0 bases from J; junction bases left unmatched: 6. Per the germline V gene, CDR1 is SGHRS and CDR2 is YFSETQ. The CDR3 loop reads CASSLIPGQSNTGELFF. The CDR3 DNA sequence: TGCGCCAGCAGCTTGATCCCGGGACAGTCGAACACCGGGGAGCTGTTTTTT. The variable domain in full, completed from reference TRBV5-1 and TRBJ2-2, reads KAGVTQTPRYLIKTRGQQVTLSCSPISGHRSVSWYQQTPGQGLQFLFEYFSETQRNKGNFPGRFSGRQFSNSRSEMNVSTLELGDSALYLCASSLIPGQSNTGELFFGEGSRLTVL.

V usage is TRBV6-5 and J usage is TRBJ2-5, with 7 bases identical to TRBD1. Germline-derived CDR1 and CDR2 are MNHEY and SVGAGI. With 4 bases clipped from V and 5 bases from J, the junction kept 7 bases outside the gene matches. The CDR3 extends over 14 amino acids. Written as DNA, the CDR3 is TGTGCCAGCAGTTTGGGACAGTACTTGGAGACCCAGTACTTC. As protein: CASSLGQYLETQYF.

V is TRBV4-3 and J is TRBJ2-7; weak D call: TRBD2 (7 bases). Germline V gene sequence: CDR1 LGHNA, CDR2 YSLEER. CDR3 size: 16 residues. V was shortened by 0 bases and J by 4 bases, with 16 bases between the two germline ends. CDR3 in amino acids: CASSQERTRTGYEQYF. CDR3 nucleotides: TGCGCCAGCAGCCAAGAAAGGACTAGAACAGGGTACGAGCAGTACTTC.

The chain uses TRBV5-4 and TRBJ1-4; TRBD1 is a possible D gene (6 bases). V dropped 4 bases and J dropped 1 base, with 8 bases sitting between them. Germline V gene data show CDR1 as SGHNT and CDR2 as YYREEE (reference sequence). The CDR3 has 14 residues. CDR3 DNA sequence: TGTGCCAGCAGCCTGGACAGAACTAATGAAAAACTGTTTTTT. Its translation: CASSLDRTNEKLFF.

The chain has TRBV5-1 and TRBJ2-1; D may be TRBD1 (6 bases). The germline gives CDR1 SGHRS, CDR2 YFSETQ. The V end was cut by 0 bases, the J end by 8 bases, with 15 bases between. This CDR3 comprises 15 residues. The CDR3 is CASSLAGQPRDEQFF. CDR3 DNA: TGCGCCAGCAGCTTGGCCGGACAGCCGAGGGATGAGCAGTTCTTC. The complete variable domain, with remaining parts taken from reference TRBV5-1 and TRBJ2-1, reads KAGVTQTPRYLIKTRGQQVTLSCSPISGHRSVSWYQQTPGQGLQFLFEYFSETQRNKGNFPGRFSGRQFSNSRSEMNVSTLELGDSALYLCASSLAGQPRDEQFFGPGTRLTVL.

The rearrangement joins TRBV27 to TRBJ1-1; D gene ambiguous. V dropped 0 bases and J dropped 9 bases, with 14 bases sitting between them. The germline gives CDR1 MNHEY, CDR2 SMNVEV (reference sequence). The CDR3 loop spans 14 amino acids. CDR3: CASSLSRGLIQAFF. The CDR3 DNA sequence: TGTGCCAGCAGTTTATCCCGGGGTTTGATTCAAGCTTTCTTT.